This T cell receptor beta chain was found in a study of cytomegalovirus exposure and HLA in healthy donors. Study summary: Earlier results showed approximately 110 million unique TCR beta sequences derived from around 170 million T cells. Study-wide findings and caveats: Most CMV-associated TCR beta chains were later found to appear HLA-restricted. Among the sequence variants, a highly shared cluster was likely an artifact of sequencing.

In the case of this clone: Its specificity is unknown.

Donors counted as nominally healthy when sampled, yet unrecorded immune exposures were likely. Primers for the PCR totalled 60 Vbeta and 13 Jbeta. Method: immunoSEQ multiplex PCR; TCRdb's copy keeps in-frame clones and lacks some. Here the sample spans around 99,000 clones, 76% being singletons. Specimen: PBMCs. The clonotype comes from a woman aged 45-59 years in good health and CMV-seropositive.

CDR3 nucleotide sequence: TGTGCCATCAGCTCGGGGGAGGGAGTTGGGCAGTACTTC. Translating it yields CAISSGEGVGQYF. V gene TRBV10-3 combines with J gene TRBJ2-7; 7 positions match TRBD2. CDR3 size: 13 residues. The J segment lost 9 bases and the V segment lost 6 bases, leaving 11 bases of the junction unmatched. CDR1 is ENHRY, CDR2 SYGVKD, per germline.